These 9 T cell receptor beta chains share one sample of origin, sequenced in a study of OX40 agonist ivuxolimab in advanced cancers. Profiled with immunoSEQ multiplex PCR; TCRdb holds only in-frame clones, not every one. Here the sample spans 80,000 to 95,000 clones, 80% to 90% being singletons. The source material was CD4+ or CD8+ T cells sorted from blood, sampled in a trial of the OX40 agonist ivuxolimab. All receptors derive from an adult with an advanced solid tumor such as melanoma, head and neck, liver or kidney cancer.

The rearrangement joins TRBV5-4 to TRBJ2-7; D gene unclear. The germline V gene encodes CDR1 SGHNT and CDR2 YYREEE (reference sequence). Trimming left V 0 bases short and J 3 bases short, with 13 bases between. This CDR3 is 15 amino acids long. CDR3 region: CASSLGTQRIYEQYF. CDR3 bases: TGTGCCAGCAGCTTGGGGACCCAGAGAATCTACGAGCAGTACTTC.

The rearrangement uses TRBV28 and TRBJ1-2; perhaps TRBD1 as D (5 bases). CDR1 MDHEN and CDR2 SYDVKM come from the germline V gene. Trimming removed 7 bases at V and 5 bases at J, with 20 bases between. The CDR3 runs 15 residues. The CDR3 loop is CASTLSIRGSYGYTF. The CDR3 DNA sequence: TGTGCCAGCACCCTTTCGATTCGGGGGTCATATGGCTACACCTTC.

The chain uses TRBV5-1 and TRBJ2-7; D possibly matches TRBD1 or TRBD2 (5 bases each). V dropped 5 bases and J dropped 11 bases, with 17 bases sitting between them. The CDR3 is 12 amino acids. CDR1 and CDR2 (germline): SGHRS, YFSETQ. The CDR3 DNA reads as TGCGCCAGCAGAGATGAGGGACCGGTGAAGTACTTC. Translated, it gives CASRDEGPVKYF.

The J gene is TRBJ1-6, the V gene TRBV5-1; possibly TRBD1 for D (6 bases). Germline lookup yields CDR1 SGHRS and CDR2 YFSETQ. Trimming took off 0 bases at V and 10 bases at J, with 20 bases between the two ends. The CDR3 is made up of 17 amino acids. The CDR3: CASSLDPRQAQGSPLHF. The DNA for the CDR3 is TGCGCCAGCAGCTTGGATCCCCGACAGGCCCAAGGCTCACCCCTCCACTTT.

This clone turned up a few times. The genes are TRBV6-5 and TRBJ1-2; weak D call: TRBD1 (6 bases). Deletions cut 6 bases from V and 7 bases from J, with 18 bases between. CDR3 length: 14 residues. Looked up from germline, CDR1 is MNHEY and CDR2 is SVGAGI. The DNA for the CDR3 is TGTGCCAGCAGCCCGGGACATCTCAGGTCTGGCTACACCTTC. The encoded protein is CASSPGHLRSGYTF.

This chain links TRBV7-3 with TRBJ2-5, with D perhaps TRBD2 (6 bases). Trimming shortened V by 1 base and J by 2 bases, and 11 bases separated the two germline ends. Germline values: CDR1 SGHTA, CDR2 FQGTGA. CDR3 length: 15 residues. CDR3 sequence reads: CASSLMAGKQETQYF. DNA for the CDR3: TGTGCCAGCAGCTTAATGGCGGGGAAACAAGAGACCCAGTACTTC.

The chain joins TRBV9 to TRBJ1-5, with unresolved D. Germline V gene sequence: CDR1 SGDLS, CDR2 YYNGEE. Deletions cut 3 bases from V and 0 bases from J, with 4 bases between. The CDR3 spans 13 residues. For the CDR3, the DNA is TGTGCCAGCAGCGCGTATAGCAATCAGCCCCAGCATTTT. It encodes CASSAYSNQPQHF.

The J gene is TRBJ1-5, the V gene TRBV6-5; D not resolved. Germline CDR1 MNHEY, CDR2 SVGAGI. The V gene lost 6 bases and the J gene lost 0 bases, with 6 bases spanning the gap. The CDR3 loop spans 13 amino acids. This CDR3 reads CASRTHSNQPQHF. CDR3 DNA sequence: TGTGCCAGCAGAACGCATAGCAATCAGCCCCAGCATTTT.

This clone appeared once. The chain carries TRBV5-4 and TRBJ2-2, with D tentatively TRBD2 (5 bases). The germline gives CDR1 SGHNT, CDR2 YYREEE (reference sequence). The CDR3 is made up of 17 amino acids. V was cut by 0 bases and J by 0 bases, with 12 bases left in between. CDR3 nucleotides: TGTGCCAGCAGCTTGGGGTCCGGGGTTTCGAACACCGGGGAGCTGTTTTTT. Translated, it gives CASSLGSGVSNTGELFF.